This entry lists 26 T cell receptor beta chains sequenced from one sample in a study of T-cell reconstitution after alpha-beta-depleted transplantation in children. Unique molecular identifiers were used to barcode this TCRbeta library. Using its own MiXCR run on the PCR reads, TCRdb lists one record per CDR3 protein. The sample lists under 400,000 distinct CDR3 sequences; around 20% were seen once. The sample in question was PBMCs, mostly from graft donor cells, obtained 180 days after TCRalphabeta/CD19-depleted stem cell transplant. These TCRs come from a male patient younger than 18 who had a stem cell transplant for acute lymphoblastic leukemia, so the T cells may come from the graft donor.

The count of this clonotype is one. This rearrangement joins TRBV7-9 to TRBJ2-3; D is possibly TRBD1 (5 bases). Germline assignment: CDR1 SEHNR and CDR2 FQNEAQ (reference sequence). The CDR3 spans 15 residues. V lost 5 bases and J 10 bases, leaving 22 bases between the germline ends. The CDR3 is CASSPLRLPTAPQYF. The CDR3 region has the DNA TGTGCCAGCAGCCCCCTCCGATTACCGACAGCCCCGCAGTATTTT.

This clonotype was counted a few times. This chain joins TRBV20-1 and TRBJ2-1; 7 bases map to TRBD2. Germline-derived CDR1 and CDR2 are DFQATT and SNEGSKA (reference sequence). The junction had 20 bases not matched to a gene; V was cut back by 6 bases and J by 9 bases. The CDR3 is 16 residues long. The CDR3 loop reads CSAPSPYGGSVVEQFF. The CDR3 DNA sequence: TGCAGTGCCCCCTCCCCCTATGGCGGGAGTGTAGTTGAGCAGTTCTTC.

CDR3 DNA sequence: TGCAGTGCTAGTTCAATCGACAGGGCGAACACCGGGGAGCTGTTTTTT. This codes for CSASSIDRANTGELFF. The V and J genes are TRBV20-1 and TRBJ2-2, with TRBD1 matching 7 bases. V lost 3 bases and J lost 0; bases outside the gene matches: 7. The V gene's germline CDR1 is DFQATT and CDR2 SNEGSKA (reference sequence). This CDR3 contains 16 residues.

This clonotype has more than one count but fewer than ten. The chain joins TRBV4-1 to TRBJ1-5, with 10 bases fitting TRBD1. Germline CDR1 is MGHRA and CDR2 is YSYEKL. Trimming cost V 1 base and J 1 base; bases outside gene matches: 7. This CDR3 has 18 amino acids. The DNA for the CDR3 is TGCGCCAGCAGCCAAGCTGGACAGGGGGTTCTGAGCAATCAGCCCCAGCATTTT. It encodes CASSQAGQGVLSNQPQHF.

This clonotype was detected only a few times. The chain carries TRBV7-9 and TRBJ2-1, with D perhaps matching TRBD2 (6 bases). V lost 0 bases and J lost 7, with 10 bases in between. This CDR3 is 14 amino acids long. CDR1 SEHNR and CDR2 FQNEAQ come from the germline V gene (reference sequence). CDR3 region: CASSLAVGRNEQFF. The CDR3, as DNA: TGTGCCAGCAGCTTAGCGGTGGGGAGGAATGAGCAGTTCTTC. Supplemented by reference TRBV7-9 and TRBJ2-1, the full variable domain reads DTGVSQNPRHKITKRGQNVTFRCDPISEHNRLYWYRQTLGQGPEFLTYFQNEAQLEKSRLLSDRFSAERPKGSFSTLEIQRTEQGDSAMYLCASSLAVGRNEQFFGPGTRLTVL.

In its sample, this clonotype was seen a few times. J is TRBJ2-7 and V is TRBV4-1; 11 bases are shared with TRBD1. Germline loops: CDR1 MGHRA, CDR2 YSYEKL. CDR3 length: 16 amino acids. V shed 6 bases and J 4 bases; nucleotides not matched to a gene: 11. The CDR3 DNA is TGCGCCAGCAGACCAGACGCCGGGACAGGGGGATACGAGCAGTACTTC. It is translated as CASRPDAGTGGYEQYF.

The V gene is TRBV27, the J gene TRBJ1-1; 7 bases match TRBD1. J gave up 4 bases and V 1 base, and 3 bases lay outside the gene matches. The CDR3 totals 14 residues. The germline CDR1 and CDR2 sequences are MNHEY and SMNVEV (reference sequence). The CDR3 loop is CASSLFNRGTEAFF. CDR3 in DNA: TGTGCCAGCAGTTTATTTAACAGGGGCACTGAAGCTTTCTTT.

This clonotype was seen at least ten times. The CDR3 region is CAISERGEAFF. The CDR3 nucleotides read TGTGCCATCAGTGAGAGGGGGGAAGCTTTCTTT. This chain joins TRBV10-3 and TRBJ1-1; D is possibly TRBD1 (6 bases). V was cut by 2 bases and J by 8 bases, with 6 bases left in between. Germline V gene sequence: CDR1 ENHRY, CDR2 SYGVKD. The CDR3 consists of 11 residues.

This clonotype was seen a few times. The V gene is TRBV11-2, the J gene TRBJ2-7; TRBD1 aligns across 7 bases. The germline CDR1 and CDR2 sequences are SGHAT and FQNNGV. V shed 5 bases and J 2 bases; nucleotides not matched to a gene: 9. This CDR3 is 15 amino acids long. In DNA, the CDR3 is TGTGCCAGCAGCCCACTAAGGGGACAGACCTACGAGCAGTACTTC. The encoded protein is CASSPLRGQTYEQYF.

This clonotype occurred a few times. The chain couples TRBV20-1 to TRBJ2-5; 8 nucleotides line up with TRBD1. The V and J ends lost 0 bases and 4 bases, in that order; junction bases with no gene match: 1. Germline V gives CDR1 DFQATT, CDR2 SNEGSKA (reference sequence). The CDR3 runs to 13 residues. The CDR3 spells CSAREDRVETQYF. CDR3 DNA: TGCAGTGCTAGAGAGGACAGGGTAGAGACCCAGTACTTC.

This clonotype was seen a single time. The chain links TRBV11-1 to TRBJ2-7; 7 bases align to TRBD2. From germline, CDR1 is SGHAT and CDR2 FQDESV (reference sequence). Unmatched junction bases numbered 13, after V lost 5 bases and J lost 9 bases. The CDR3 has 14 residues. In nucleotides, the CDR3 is TGTGCCAGCAGCCCCCGGACTAGATCAAACGTGCAGTACTTC. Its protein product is CASSPRTRSNVQYF. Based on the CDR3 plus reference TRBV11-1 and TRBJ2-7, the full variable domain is EAEVAQSPRYKITEKSQAVAFWCDPISGHATLYWYRQILGQGPELLVQFQDESVVDDSQLPKDRFSAERLKGVDSTLKIQPAELGDSAMYLCASSPRTRSNVQYFGPGTRLTVT.

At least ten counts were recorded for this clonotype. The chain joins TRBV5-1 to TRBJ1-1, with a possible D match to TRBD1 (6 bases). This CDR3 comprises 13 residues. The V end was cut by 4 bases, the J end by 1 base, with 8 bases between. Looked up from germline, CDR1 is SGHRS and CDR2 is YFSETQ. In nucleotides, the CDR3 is TGCGCCAGCAGCCACAGGGAGAACACTGAAGCTTTCTTT. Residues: CASSHRENTEAFF. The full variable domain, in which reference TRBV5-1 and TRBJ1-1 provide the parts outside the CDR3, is KAGVTQTPRYLIKTRGQQVTLSCSPISGHRSVSWYQQTPGQGLQFLFEYFSETQRNKGNFPGRFSGRQFSNSRSEMNVSTLELGDSALYLCASSHRENTEAFFGQGTRLTVV.

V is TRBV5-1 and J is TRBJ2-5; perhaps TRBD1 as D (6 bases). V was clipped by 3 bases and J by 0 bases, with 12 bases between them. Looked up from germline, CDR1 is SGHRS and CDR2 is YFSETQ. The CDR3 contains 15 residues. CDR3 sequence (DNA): TGCGCCAGCAGCTCCTTGGGGGCGAACCAAGAGACCCAGTACTTC. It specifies CASSSLGANQETQYF.

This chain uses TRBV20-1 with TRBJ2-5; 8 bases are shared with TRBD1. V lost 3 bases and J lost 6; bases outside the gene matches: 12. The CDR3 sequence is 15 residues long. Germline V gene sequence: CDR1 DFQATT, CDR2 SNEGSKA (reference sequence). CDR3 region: CSASGDRGVGKTQYF. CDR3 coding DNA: TGCAGTGCTAGCGGAGACAGGGGAGTGGGTAAGACCCAGTACTTC.

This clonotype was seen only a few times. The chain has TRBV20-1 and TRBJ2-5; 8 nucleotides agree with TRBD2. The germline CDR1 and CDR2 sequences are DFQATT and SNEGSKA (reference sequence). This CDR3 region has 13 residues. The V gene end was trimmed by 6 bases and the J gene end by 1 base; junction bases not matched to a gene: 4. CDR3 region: CSATGLGQETQYF. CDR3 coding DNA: TGCAGTGCCACGGGACTAGGCCAAGAGACCCAGTACTTC.

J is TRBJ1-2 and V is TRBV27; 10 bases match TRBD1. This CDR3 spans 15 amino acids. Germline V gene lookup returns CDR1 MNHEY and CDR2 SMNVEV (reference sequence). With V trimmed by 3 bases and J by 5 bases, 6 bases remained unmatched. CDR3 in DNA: TGTGCCAGCAGTTTCGGGACAGGGGCGATTTATGGCTACACCTTC. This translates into CASSFGTGAIYGYTF.

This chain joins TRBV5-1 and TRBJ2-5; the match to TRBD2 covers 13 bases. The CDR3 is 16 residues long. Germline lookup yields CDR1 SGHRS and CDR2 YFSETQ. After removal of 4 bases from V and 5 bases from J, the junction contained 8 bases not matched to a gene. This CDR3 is CASSMAGTSGIETQYF. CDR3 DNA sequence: TGCGCCAGCAGCATGGCCGGGACTAGCGGGATTGAGACCCAGTACTTC.

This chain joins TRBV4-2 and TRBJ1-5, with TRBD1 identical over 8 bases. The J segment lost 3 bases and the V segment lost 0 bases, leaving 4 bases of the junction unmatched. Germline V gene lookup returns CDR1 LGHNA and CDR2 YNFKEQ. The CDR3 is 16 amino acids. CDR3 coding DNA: TGTGCCAGCAGCCAAGACAGGGGGCTAAACAATCAGCCCCAGCATTTT. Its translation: CASSQDRGLNNQPQHF.

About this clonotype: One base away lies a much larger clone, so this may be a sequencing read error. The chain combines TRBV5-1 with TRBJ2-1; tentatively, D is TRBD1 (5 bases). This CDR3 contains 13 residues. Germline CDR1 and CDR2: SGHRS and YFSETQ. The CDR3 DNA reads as TGCGACAGCAGCCCCGACAGATTCAATGAGCAGTTCTTC. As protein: CDSSPDRFNEQFF.

Here the CDR3 DNA reads TGCAGTGCTAGAGCGGGCTCGGGACAGGGTTTTCGAGCCCTCCACTTT. This gives the protein CSARAGSGQGFRALHF. The rearrangement links TRBV20-1 to TRBJ1-6, with TRBD1 matching 9 bases. J was trimmed by 14 bases and V by 1 base; bases with no gene match: 15. The CDR3 runs 16 residues. Germline CDR1 is DFQATT and CDR2 is SNEGSKA (reference sequence).

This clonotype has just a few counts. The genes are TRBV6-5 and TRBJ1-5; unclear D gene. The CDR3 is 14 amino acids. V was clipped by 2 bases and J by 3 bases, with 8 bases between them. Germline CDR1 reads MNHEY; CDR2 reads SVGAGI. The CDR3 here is CASSYGRHNQPQHF. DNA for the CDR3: TGTGCCAGCAGTTACGGCAGGCACAATCAGCCCCAGCATTTT.

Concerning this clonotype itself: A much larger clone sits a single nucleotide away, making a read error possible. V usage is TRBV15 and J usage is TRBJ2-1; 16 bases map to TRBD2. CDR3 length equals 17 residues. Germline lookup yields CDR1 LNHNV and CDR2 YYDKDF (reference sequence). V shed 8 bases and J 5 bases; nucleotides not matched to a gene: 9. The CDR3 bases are TGTGCCACCGATAACGCCGGGACTAGCGGGAGGGACAATGAGCAGTTCTTC. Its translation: CATDNAGTSGRDNEQFF.

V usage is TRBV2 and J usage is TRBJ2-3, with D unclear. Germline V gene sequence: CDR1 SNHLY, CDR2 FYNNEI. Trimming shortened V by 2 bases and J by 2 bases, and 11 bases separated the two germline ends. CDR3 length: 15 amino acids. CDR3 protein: CASSEFSWFTDTQYF. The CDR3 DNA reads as TGTGCCAGCAGTGAATTCTCTTGGTTCACAGATACGCAGTATTTT.

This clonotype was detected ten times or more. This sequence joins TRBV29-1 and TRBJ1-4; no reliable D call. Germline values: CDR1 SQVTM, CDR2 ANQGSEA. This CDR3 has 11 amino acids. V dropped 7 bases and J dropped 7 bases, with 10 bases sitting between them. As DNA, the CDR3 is TGCAGCGCCGGTTCAGGTGAAAAACTGTTTTTT. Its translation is CSAGSGEKLFF.

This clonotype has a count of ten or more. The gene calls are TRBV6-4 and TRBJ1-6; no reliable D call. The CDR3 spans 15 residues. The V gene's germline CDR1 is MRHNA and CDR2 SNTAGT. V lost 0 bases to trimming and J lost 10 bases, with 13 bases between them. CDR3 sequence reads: CASSDSEGMPSPLHF. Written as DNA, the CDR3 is TGTGCCAGCAGTGACTCAGAAGGGATGCCATCACCCCTCCACTTT.

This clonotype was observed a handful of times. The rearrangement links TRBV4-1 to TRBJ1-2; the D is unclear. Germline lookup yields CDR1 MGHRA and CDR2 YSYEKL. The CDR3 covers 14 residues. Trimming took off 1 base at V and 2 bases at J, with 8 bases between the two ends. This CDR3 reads CASSQAGSNYGYTF. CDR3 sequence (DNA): TGCGCCAGCAGCCAAGCTGGGAGCAACTATGGCTACACCTTC.